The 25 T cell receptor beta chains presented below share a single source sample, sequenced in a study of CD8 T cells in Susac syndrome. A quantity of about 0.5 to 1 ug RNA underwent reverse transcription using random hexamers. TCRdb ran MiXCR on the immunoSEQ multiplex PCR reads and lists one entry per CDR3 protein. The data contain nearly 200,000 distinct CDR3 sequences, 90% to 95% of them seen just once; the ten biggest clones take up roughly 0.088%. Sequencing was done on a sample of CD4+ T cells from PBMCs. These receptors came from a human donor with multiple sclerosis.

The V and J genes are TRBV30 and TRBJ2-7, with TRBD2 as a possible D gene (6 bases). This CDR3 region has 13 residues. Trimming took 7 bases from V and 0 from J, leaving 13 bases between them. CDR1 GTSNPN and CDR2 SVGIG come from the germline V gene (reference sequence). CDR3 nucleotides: TGTGCCTCCTGGGGCGGGATCTCCTACGAGCAGTACTTC. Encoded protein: CASWGGISYEQYF.

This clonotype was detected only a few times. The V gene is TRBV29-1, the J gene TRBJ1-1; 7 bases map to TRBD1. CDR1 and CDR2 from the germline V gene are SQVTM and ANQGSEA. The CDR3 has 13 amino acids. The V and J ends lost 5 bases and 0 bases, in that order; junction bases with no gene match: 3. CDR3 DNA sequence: TGCAGCGTTAAGGGACAGATGAACACTGAAGCTTTCTTT. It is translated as CSVKGQMNTEAFF.

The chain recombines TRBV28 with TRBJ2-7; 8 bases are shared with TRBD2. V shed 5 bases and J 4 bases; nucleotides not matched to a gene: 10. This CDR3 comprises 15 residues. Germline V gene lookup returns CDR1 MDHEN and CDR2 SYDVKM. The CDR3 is CASSHPRSGSYEQYF. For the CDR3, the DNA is TGTGCCAGCAGTCACCCCCGGAGCGGGAGTTACGAGCAGTACTTC.

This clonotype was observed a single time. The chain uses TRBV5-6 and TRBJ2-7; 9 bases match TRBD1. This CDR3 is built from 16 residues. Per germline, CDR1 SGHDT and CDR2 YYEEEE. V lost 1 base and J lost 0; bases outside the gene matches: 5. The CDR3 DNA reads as TGTGCCAGCAGCTTGTCCGGGACAGGGAGCTCCTACGAGCAGTACTTC. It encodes CASSLSGTGSSYEQYF.

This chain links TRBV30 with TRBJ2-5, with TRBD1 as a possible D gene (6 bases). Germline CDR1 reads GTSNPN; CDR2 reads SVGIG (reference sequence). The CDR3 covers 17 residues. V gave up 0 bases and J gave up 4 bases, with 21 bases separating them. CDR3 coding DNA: TGTGCCTGGAGTGTAGGGGGAGCGCTCCCCTCTCGAGAGACCCAGTACTTC. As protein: CAWSVGGALPSRETQYF.

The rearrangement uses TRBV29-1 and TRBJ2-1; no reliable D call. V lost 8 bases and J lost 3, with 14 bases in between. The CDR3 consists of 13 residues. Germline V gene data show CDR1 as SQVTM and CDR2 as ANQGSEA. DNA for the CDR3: TGCAGCTTCTGGGTGGCGCTCTACAATGAGCAGTTCTTC. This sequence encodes CSFWVALYNEQFF.

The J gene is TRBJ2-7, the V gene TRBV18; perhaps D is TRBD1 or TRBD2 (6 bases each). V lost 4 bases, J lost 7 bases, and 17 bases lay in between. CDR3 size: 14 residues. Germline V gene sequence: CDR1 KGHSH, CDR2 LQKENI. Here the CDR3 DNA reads TGTGCCAGCTCACGTACGGGGGCACAAGGGGAGCAGTACTTC. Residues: CASSRTGAQGEQYF.

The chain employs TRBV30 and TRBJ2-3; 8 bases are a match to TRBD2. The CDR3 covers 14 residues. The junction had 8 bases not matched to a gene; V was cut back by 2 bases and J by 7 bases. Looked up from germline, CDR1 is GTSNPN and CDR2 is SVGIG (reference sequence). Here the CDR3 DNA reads TGTGCCTGGAGTCGGGGGGGAGGGTTAAATACGCAGTATTTT. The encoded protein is CAWSRGGGLNTQYF.

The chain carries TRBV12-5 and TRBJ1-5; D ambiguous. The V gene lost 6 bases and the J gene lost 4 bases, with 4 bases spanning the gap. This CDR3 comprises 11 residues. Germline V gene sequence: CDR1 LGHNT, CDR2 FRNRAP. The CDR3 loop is CASGLNQPQHF. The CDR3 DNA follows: TGTGCTAGTGGACTGAATCAGCCCCAGCATTTT.

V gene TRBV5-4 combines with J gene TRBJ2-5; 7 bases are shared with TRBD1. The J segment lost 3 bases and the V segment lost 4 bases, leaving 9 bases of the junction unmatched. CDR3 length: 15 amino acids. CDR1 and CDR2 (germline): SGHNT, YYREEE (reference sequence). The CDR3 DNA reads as TGTGCCAGCAGCCCACAGGGGAGAAGGAAAGAGACCCAGTACTTC. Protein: CASSPQGRRKETQYF.

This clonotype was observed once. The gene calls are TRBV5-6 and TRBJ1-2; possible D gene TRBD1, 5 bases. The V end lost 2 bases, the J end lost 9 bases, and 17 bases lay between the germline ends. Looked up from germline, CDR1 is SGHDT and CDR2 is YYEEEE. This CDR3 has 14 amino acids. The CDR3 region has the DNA TGTGCCAGCAGCTTAGTTCCCCCCTCGGGGCGCTACACCTTC. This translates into CASSLVPPSGRYTF.

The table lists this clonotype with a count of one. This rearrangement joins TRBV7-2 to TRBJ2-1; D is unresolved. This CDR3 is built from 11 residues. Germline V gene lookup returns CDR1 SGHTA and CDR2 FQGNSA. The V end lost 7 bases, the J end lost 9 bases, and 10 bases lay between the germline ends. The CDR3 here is CASILIREQFF. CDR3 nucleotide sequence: TGTGCCAGCATCCTAATCCGTGAGCAGTTCTTC.

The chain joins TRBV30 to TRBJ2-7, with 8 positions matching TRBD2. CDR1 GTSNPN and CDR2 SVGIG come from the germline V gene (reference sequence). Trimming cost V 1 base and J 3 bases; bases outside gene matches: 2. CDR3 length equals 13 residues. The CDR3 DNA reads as TGTGCCTGGAGTGGTAGCGGGAACTACGAGCAGTACTTC. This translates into CAWSGSGNYEQYF.

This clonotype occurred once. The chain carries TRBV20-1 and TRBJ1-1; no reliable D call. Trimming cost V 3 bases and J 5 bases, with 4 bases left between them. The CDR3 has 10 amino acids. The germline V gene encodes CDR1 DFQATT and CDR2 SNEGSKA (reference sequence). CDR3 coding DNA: TGCAGTGCTAGGCGGACTGAAGCTTTCTTT. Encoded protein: CSARRTEAFF.

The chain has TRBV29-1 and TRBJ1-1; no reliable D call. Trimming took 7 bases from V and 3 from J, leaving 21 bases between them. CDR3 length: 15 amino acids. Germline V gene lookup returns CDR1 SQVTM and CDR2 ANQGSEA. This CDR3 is CSASPNLGSDTEAFF. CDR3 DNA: TGCAGCGCCAGCCCAAACCTGGGGAGTGACACTGAAGCTTTCTTT.

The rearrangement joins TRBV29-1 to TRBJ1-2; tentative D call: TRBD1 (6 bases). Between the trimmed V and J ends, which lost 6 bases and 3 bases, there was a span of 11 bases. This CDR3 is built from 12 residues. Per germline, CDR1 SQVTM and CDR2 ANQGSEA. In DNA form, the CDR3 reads TGCAGCGTCCGGACAGACCACTATGGCTACACCTTC. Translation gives CSVRTDHYGYTF.

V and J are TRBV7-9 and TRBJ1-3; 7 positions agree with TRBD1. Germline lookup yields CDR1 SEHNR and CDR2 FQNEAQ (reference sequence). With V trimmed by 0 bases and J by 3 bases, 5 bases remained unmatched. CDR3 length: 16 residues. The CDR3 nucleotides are TGTGCCAGCAGCTTAGCTTCGCCAGGGGGTGGAAACACCATATATTTT. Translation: CASSLASPGGGNTIYF.

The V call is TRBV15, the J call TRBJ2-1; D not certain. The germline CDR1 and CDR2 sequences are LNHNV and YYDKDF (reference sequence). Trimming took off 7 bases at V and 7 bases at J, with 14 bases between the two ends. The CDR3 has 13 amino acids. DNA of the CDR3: TGTGCCACCACGCTTCATAACAGAAATGAGCAGTTCTTC. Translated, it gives CATTLHNRNEQFF.

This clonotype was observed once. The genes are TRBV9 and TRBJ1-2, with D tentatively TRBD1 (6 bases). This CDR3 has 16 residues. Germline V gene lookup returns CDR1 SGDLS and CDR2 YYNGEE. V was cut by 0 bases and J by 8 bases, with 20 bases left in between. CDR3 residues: CASSVALGPGARGYTF. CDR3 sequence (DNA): TGTGCCAGCAGCGTAGCGTTAGGGCCGGGGGCGCGGGGCTACACCTTC.

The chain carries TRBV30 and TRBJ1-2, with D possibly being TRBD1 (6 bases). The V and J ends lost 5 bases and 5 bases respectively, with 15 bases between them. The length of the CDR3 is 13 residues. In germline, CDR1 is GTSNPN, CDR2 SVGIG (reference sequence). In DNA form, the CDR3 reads TGTGCCTGGGGACACCAGCAGGGGTATGGCTACACCTTC. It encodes CAWGHQQGYGYTF.

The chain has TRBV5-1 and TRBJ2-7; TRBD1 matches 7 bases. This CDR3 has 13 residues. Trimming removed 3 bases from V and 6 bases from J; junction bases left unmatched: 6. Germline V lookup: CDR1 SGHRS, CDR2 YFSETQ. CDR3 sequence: CASSSYRGPEQYF. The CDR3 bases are TGCGCCAGCAGCTCCTACAGGGGCCCCGAGCAGTACTTC.

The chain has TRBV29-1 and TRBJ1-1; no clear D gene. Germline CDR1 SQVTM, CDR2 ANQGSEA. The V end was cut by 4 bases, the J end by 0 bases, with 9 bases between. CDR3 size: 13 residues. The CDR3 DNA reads TGCAGCGTTGTATGGCAATTGAACACTGAAGCTTTCTTT. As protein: CSVVWQLNTEAFF.

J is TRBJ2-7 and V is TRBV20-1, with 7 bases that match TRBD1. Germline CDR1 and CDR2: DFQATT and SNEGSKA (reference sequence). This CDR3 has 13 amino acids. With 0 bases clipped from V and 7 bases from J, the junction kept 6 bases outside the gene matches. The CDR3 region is CSARETGSKEQYF. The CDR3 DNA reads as TGCAGTGCTAGAGAGACAGGGTCTAAAGAGCAGTACTTC.

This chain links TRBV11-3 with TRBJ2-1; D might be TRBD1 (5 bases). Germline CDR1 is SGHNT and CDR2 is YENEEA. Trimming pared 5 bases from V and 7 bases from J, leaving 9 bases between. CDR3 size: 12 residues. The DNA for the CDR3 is TGTGCCAGCAGCCCCCAGGGTAATGAGCAGTTCTTC. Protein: CASSPQGNEQFF.

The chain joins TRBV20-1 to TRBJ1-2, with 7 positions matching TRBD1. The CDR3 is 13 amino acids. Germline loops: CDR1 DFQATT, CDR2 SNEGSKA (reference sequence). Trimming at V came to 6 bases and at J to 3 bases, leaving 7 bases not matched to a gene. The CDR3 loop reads CSATLTGHYGYTF. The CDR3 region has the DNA TGCAGTGCAACATTGACAGGGCACTATGGCTACACCTTC.